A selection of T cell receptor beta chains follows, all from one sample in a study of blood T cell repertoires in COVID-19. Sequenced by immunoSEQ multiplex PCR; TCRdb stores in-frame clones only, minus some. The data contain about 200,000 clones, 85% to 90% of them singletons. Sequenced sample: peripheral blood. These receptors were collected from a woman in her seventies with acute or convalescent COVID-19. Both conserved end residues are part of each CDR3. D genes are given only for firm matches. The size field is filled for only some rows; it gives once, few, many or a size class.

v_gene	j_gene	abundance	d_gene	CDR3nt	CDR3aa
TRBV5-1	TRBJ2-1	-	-	TGCGCCAGCAGCTTGGCTAAAGCGATAAATGAGCAGTTCTTC	CASSLAKAINEQFF
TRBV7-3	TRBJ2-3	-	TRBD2	TGTGCCAGCAGCTTAATTGGCCGTTCTTCGGGACTAGCGGGGGGTGCTAGCACAGATACGCAGTATTTT	CASSLIGRSSGLAGGASTDTQYF
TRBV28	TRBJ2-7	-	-	TGTGCCAGCAGCCTAGGACTGGGCTACGAGCAGTACTTC	CASSLGLGYEQYF
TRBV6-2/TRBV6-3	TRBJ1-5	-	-	TGTGCCAGCAGTTACTGGGGCTCGGGTCAGCCCCAGCATTTT	CASSYWGSGQPQHF
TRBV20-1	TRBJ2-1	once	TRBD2	TGCAGTGCTAGTCGGACTAGCGGGGGCCTCAGCTCCTACAATGAGCAGTTCTTC	CSASRTSGGLSSYNEQFF
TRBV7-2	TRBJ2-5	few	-	TGTGCCAGCAGCCTTGGTACCGGGAACCAAGAGACCCAGTACTTC	CASSLGTGNQETQYF
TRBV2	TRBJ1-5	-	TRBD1	TGTGCCAGCACCGGACAGGGGGGGCAGCCCCAGCATTTT	CASTGQGGQPQHF
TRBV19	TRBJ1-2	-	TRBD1	TGTGCCAGTAGTGAAACCGGGACAGGATATGGTTCCACCTTC	CASSETGTGYGSTF
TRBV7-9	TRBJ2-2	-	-	TGTGCCAGCAGCTCCCCCTTGGGAGGCACCGGGGAGCTGTTTTTT	CASSSPLGGTGELFF
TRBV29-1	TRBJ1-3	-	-	TGCAGCTCCGCGGACTCTGGAAACACCATATATTTT	CSSADSGNTIYF
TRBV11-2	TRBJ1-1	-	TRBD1	TGTGCCAGCAGCCGGACAGGGCGGTTTGAAGCTTTCTTT	CASSRTGRFEAFF
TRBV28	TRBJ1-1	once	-	TGTGCCAGCAGCCCCGTCGCGGGCCAGATAAACACTGAAGCTTTCTTT	CASSPVAGQINTEAFF
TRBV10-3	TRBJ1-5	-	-	TGTGCCATCAGTGAGTCGGGGGACTTGCCCCAGCATTTT	CAISESGDLPQHF
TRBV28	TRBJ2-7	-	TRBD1	TGTGCCAGCAGTTGGGCGGGACAGGGGTTTAACGTGGACTTC	CASSWAGQGFNVDF
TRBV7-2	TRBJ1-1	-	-	TGTGCCAGCAGTCTTTTTAGTAGGGGGACTGAAGCTTTCTTT	CASSLFSRGTEAFF
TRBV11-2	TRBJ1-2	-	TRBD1	TGTGCCAGCAGCTTTGGACAGGGCTATGGCTACACCTTC	CASSFGQGYGYTF
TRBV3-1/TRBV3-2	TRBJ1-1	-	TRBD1	TGTGCCAGCAGGCTTACAGGGGGCAGGACTGAAGCTTTCTTT	CASRLTGGRTEAFF
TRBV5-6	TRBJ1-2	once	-	TGTGCCAGCAGCTCTACCCCAGGGCTAAGATCCAGCTACACCTTC	CASSSTPGLRSSYTF
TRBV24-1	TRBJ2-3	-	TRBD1	TGTGCCACCAGTGATTCAAGGGGGCTCCCAGATACGCAGTATTTT	CATSDSRGLPDTQYF
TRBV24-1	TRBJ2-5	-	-	TGTGCCACCAGTGATTTGAGGGCGGGATGGGAGACCCAGTACTTC	CATSDLRAGWETQYF
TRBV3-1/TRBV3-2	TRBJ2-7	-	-	TGTGCCAGCGCAAACAGGGTCGGGTACGAGCAGTACTTC	CASANRVGYEQYF
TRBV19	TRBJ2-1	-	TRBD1	TGTGCCAGTAAGGGCAGGGGGCACAATGAGCAGTTCTTC	CASKGRGHNEQFF
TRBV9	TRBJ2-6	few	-	TGTGCCAGCAGCGTAGTGAGGGCCTCTGGGGCCAACGTCCTGACTTTC	CASSVVRASGANVLTF
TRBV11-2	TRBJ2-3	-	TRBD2	TGTGCCAGCAGCTTAGATGGGAGGGTGGGAGATACGCAGTATTTT	CASSLDGRVGDTQYF
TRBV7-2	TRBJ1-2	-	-	TGTGCCAGCAGCTTAGCCAGGGAAAGTGGCTACACCTTC	CASSLARESGYTF
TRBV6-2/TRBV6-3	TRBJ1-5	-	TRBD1	TGTGCCAGCAGTTACACGACAGGGGCTCAGCCCCAGCATTTT	CASSYTTGAQPQHF
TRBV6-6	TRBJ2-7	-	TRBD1	TGTGCCAGCAGCAGACAGGGGCGTGGAACCCCTACGGAGCAGTACTTC	CASSRQGRGTPTEQYF
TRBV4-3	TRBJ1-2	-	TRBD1	TGCGCCAGCAGCCAAGCCTCCGGGACAGCGTTCTATGGCTACACCTTC	CASSQASGTAFYGYTF
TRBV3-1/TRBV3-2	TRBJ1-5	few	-	TGTGCCAGCAGCCAAGATCGGGGGAGCTATCAGCCCCAGCATTTT	CASSQDRGSYQPQHF
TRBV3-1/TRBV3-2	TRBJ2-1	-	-	TGTGCCAGCACCCCCCGCGGGACCCATGAGCAGTTCTTC	CASTPRGTHEQFF
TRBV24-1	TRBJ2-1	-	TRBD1	TGTGCCACCAGTGAAGGGGGCCTAATGGAGCAGTTCTTC	CATSEGGLMEQFF
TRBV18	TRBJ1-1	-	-	TGTGCCAGCTCGATGGAACCGGGACAAAAAGCTTTCTTT	CASSMEPGQKAFF
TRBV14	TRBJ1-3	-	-	TGTGCCAGCAGCCAAGCTCTGGGAAACACCATATATTTT	CASSQALGNTIYF
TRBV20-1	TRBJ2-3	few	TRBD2	TGCAGTGCTAGTAACGGACTAGCGGGAACAGATACGCAGTATTTT	CSASNGLAGTDTQYF
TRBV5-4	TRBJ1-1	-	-	TGTGCCAGCAGAGTCAGGGGATGGAACACTGAAGCTTTCTTT	CASRVRGWNTEAFF
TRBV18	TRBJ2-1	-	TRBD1	TGTGCCAGCTCACGGGGACAGGGCCCACTCGAGAGCTCCTACAATGAGCAGTTCTTC	CASSRGQGPLESSYNEQFF
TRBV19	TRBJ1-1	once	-	TGTGCCAGTAGTATCTCTCGGGGCACTGAAGCTTTCTTT	CASSISRGTEAFF
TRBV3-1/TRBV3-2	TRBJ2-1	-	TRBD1	TGTGCCAGCAGCCTCGCTACAGGGGGAATTCGCTACAATGAGCAGTTCTTC	CASSLATGGIRYNEQFF
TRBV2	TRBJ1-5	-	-	TGTGCCAGCAGGGACAGTTCCAATCAGCCCCAGCATTTT	CASRDSSNQPQHF
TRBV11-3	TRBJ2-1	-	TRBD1	TGTGCCAGCAGCGTCACTGGACAGGGAGCGTACAATGAGCAGTTCTTC	CASSVTGQGAYNEQFF
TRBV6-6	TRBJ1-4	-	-	TGTGCCAGCAGTACCGGGAATGAAAAACTGTTTTTT	CASSTGNEKLFF
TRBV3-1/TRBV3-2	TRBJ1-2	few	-	TGTGCCAGCAGGGCACAGGATAACTATGGCTACACCTTC	CASRAQDNYGYTF
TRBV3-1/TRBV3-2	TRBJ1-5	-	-	TGTGCCAGCAGCTCAAGCCGGTGGAATCAGCCCCAGCATTTT	CASSSSRWNQPQHF
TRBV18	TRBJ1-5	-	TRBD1	TGTGCCAGCTCACCAGCCGGGACAGCTAGCAATCAGCCCCAGCATTTT	CASSPAGTASNQPQHF
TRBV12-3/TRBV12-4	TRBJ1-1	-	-	TGTGCCAGCAGTTTTGCAGGGAAAGCTTTCTTT	CASSFAGKAFF
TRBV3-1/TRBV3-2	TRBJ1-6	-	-	TGTGCCAGCAGCCGAGAGACAGGATCGGGTTCACCCCTCCACTTT	CASSRETGSGSPLHF
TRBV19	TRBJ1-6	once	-	TGTGCCAGTAGTATCGGGATTGTGGGGAGGGGAAATTCACCCCTCCACTTT	CASSIGIVGRGNSPLHF
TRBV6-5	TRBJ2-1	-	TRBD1	TGTGCCAGCAGTCGGGACAGGGGAGGCGAGCAGTTCTTC	CASSRDRGGEQFF
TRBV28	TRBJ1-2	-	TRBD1	TGTGCCAGCAGAAAGACAGGGGGCCCTTATGGCTACACCTTC	CASRKTGGPYGYTF